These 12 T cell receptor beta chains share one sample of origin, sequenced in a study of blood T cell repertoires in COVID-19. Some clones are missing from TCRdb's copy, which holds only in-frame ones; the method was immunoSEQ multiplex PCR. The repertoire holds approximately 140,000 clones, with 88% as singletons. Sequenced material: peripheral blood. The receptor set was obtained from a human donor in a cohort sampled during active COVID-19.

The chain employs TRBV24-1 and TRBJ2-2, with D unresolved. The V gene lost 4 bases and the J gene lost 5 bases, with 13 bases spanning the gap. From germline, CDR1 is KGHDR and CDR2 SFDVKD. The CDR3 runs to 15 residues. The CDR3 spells CATSDSVERTGELFF. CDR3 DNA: TGTGCCACCAGTGACTCCGTAGAGCGAACCGGGGAGCTGTTTTTT.

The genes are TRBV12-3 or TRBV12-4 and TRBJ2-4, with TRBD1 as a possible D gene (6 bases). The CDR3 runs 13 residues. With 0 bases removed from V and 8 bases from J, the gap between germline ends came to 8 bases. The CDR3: CASSLAQGYIQYF. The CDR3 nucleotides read TGTGCCAGCAGTTTAGCGCAGGGGTACATTCAGTACTTC.

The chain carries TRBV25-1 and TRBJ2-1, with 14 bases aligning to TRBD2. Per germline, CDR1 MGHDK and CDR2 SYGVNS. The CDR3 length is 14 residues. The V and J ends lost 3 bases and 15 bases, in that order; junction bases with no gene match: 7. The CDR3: CASSEGLAGEFAFF. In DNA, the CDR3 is TGTGCCAGCAGTGAGGGACTAGCGGGAGAGTTCGCGTTCTTC.

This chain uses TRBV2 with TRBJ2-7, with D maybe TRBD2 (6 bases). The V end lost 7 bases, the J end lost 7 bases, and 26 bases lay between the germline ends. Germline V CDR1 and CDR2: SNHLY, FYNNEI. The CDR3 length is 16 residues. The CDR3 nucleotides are TGTGCCAGCACTCCCGACCGTCCGGGACCGGGGGAGGAGCAGTACTTC. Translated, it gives CASTPDRPGPGEEQYF.

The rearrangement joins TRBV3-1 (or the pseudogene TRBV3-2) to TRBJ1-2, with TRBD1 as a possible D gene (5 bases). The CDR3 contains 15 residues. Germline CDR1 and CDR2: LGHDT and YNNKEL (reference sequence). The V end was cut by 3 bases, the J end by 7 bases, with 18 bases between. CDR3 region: CASSQDATVLGGYTF. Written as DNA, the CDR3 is TGTGCCAGCAGCCAGGATGCGACAGTCCTTGGTGGCTACACCTTC.

The CDR3: CASSPAGNTGELFF. As DNA, the CDR3 is TGTGCCAGCTCACCGGCGGGGAACACCGGGGAGCTGTTTTTT. This chain joins TRBV18 and TRBJ2-2; a weak D match, TRBD2 (5 bases). The germline V gene has CDR1 KGHSH and CDR2 LQKENI. V was shortened by 3 bases and J by 1 base, with 6 bases between the two germline ends. The CDR3 is made up of 14 amino acids.

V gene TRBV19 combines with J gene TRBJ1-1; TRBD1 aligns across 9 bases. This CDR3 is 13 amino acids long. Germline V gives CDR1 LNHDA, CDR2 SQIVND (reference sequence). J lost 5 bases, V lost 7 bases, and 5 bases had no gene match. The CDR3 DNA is TGTGCCAGTACCCAGACAGGGGGAACTGAAGCTTTCTTT. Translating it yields CASTQTGGTEAFF.

This CDR3 reads CASSIPGQLAKNIQYF. The CDR3 bases are TGTGCCAGTAGTATTCCGGGACAGCTAGCCAAAAACATTCAGTACTTC. V and J are TRBV19 and TRBJ2-4, with 7 positions matching TRBD1. The CDR3 sequence is 16 residues long. Germline CDR1 and CDR2: LNHDA and SQIVND (reference sequence). V lost 3 bases and J lost 0; bases outside the gene matches: 5. The full variable domain, its missing parts supplied by reference TRBV19 and TRBJ2-4, is DGGITQSPKYLFRKEGQNVTLSCEQNLNHDAMYWYRQDPGQGLRLIYYSQIVNDFQKGDIAEGYSVSREKKESFPLTVTSAQKNPTAFYLCASSIPGQLAKNIQYFGAGTRLSVL.

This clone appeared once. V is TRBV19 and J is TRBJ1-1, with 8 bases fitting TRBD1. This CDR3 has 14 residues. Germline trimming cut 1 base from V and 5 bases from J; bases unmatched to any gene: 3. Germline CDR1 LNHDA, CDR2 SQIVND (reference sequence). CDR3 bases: TGTGCCAGTAGTATAGCAGGGGGCGGAACTGAAGCTTTCTTT. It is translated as CASSIAGGGTEAFF. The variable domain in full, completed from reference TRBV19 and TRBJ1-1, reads DGGITQSPKYLFRKEGQNVTLSCEQNLNHDAMYWYRQDPGQGLRLIYYSQIVNDFQKGDIAEGYSVSREKKESFPLTVTSAQKNPTAFYLCASSIAGGGTEAFFGQGTRLTVV.

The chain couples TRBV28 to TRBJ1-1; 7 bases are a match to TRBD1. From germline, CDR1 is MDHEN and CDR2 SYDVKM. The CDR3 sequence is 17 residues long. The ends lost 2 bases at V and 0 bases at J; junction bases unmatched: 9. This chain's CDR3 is CASSLPPNRGMNTEAFF. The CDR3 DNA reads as TGTGCCAGCAGTTTACCCCCCAACAGGGGAATGAACACTGAAGCTTTCTTT.

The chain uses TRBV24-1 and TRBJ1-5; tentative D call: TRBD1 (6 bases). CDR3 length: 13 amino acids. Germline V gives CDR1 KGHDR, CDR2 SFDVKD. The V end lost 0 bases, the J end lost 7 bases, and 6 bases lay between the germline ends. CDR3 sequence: CATSDLDRQPQHF. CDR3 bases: TGTGCCACCAGTGATTTGGACAGGCAGCCCCAGCATTTT.

The CDR3: CASAADSSNSPLHF. The CDR3 DNA reads as TGTGCTAGTGCTGCGGACAGTAGTAATTCACCCCTCCACTTT. The chain employs TRBV12-5 and TRBJ1-6; D perhaps matches TRBD1 (6 bases). The V end was cut by 7 bases, the J end by 6 bases, with 13 bases between. The length of the CDR3 is 14 residues. In germline, CDR1 is LGHNT, CDR2 FRNRAP. The variable domain in full, completed from reference TRBV12-5 and TRBJ1-6, reads DARVTQTPRHKVTEMGQEVTMRCQPILGHNTVFWYRQTMMQGLELLAYFRNRAPLDDSGMPKDRFSAEMPDATLATLKIQPSEPRDSAVYFCASAADSSNSPLHFGNGTRLTVT.